The 2 T cell receptor beta chains given below trace back to one sample, sequenced in a study of cytomegalovirus exposure and HLA in healthy donors. The primer mix had 60 Vbeta and 13 Jbeta primers. TCRdb keeps only in-frame clones here, not all; method: immunoSEQ multiplex PCR. The sample shows just over 95,000 clones, approximately 77% of them seen only once. The sample was PBMCs. These receptors all stem from a woman in her 40s in good health and CMV-seronegative.

The gene calls are TRBV5-6 and TRBJ1-1; D unresolved. The CDR3 runs 12 residues. V shed 2 bases and J shed 6 bases, with 8 bases lying between them. CDR1 and CDR2 (germline): SGHDT, YYEEEE. In DNA, the CDR3 is TGTGCCAGCAGCTTCTTCCAGGCTGAAGCTTTCTTT. Translation gives CASSFFQAEAFF.

The V call is TRBV5-6, the J call TRBJ1-1; D perhaps matches TRBD1 (6 bases). CDR1 is SGHDT and CDR2 is YYEEEE in the germline V gene. Trimming pared 7 bases from V and 9 bases from J, leaving 16 bases between. The CDR3 contains 12 residues. The CDR3 nucleotides read TGTGCCAGCGAGGGTCCGGGACATAAAGCTTTCTTT. Translation: CASEGPGHKAFF.